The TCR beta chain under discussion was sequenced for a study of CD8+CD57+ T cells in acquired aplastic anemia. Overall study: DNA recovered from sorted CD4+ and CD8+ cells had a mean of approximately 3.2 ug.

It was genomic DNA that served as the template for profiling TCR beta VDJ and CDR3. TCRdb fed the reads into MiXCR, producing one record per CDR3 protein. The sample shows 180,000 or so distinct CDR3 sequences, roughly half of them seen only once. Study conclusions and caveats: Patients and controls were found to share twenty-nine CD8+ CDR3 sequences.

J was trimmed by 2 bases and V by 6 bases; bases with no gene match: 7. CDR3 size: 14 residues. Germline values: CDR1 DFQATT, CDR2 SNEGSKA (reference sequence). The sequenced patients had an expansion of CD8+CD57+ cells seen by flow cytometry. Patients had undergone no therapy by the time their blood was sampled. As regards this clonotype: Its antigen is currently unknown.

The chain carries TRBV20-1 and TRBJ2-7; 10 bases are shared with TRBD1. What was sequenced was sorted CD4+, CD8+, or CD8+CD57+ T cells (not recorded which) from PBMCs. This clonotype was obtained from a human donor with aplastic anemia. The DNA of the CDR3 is TGCAGTGCAGAAGCCGGGACAGGGGCCTACGAGCAGTACTTC. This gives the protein CSAEAGTGAYEQYF.